The present T cell receptor beta chain was sequenced within a study of blood T cell repertoires in COVID-19. Across the study: The origin of the acute and convalescent COVID-19 samples was the United States, Italy and Spain. Sample material is recorded as cDNA or gDNA derived from T cells, B-cell-depleted T cells, or PBMCs.

V was clipped by 2 bases and J by 7 bases; unmatched bases: 7. The CDR3 covers 13 residues. Germline assignment: CDR1 GTSNPN and CDR2 SVGIG (reference sequence). As processed by the authors: Amplification with reference gene primers provided the estimates of nucleated cell counts. Clones were read by immunoSEQ multiplex PCR, and TCRdb kept only the in-frame ones, dropping some. D and trimming were read from the DNA, whereas the V and J calls and clone size are those reported in that table. Of a few hundred thousand clones listed, roughly 89% are singletons. J is TRBJ1-2 and V is TRBV30, with 7 bases that match TRBD1. This clonotype was obtained from a woman aged 40 to 50 who had recovered from COVID-19. Sequenced sample: peripheral blood. The CDR3 DNA follows: TGTGCCTGGAGTACAGGGGCAGGGGGTGGCTACACCTTC. This sequence encodes CAWSTGAGGGYTF.